Sequencing of this T cell receptor beta chain was carried out in a study of CD8+ T cells in alopecia areata. Study-wide background: The study gave treated patients oral tofacitinib at 5 to 10 mg twice daily.

Extraction and reverse transcription of RNA yielded cDNA as the sequencing template. Assay: immunoSEQ multiplex PCR; the TCRdb copy retains only in-frame clones and omits some. Seen here are 150,000 to 200,000 clones, roughly 50% observed once, and the top ten hold roughly 12%. General observations from the study: In lesional scalp, particularly from alopecia totalis/universalis, clonality was higher than in normal scalp. For patients receiving tofacitinib, scalp clonality and expanded CD8+ clones among the top 100 significantly decreased.

Treatment of the sample: oral pan-JAK inhibitor, 5-10 mg twice daily. CDR3 length equals 14 residues. Germline V gene data show CDR1 as SGHDT and CDR2 as YYEEEE. V was clipped by 6 bases and J by 2 bases, with 12 bases between them. Comment on this clone: Its antigen is as yet unknown.

The chain combines TRBV5-6 with TRBJ2-1, with D possibly being TRBD1 or TRBD2 (5 bases each). The sequencing here drew on CD8+ T cells sorted from blood, taken at week 24, from a patient treated with tofacitinib. The receptor comes from a human donor with alopecia areata. CDR3 region: CASTEGSPYNEQFF. In DNA form, the CDR3 reads TGTGCCAGCACTGAGGGGAGCCCCTACAATGAGCAGTTCTTC.